These 12 T cell receptor beta chains were all obtained from the same sample, sequenced in a study of blood T cells in healthy people across ages. PCR was performed a second time for roughly 7 to 12 cycles using a sample-barcoded 5' primer and a J-beta primer mix. TCRdb passed the 5' RACE reads through MiXCR, listing each CDR3 protein once. Among about a million distinct CDR3 sequences listed, roughly 48% were seen once. Sequencing was carried out using blood. These TCRs come from a man aged 25-40 years in good health.

This clonotype has a handful of counts. The chain recombines TRBV4-1 with TRBJ1-4; D gene unclear. V was trimmed by 2 bases and J by 8 bases, leaving 18 bases between them. Germline lookup yields CDR1 MGHRA and CDR2 YSYEKL. CDR3 length equals 16 residues. CDR3 in amino acids: CASSQQTGGAREKLFF. CDR3 nucleotides: TGCGCCAGCAGCCAACAGACCGGCGGCGCTCGGGAAAAACTGTTTTTT.

The V and J genes are TRBV4-3 and TRBJ2-7; D not resolved. The CDR3 is 14 amino acids. V shed 0 bases and J shed 0 bases, with 6 bases lying between them. CDR1 is LGHNA, CDR2 YSLEER, per germline. DNA of the CDR3: TGCGCCAGCAGCCAAGATCTGGACTCCTACGAGCAGTACTTC. Protein: CASSQDLDSYEQYF.

The CDR3 region has the DNA TGTGCCACCAGTGATTTGCAGCCAACTGACGGGGAGCTGTTTTTT. Its translation: CATSDLQPTDGELFF. V is TRBV24-1 and J is TRBJ2-2, with no clear D. The CDR3 consists of 15 residues. Germline V CDR1 and CDR2: KGHDR, SFDVKD. V was cut by 0 bases and J by 7 bases, with 11 bases left in between.

This clonotype has only a few counts. The chain recombines TRBV20-1 with TRBJ2-1; TRBD2 agrees at 9 bases. CDR3 length: 15 residues. The trim removed 7 bases at V and 4 bases at J, leaving 11 bases unmatched. Germline V CDR1 and CDR2: DFQATT, SNEGSKA (reference sequence). CDR3 sequence (DNA): TGCAGTGTTCGTAGCGGGGGAACCTTTTACAATGAGCAGTTCTTC. Its protein product is CSVRSGGTFYNEQFF.

This clonotype occurred a few times. V is TRBV12-3 or TRBV12-4 and J is TRBJ2-4, with a weak D call TRBD2 (5 bases). The better agreement between TRBJ2-7 and the DNA end casts doubt on the J call. This CDR3 has 14 residues. CDR3 protein: CASSLTRALDEQYF. In DNA form, the CDR3 reads TGTGCCAGCAGTTTGACGCGGGCTTTGGACGAGCAGTACTTC.

The sample holds a few counts of this clonotype. The chain couples TRBV4-2 to TRBJ2-1; D is perhaps TRBD2 (6 bases). The CDR3 has 14 residues. With 1 base removed from V and 8 bases from J, the gap between germline ends came to 12 bases. From germline, CDR1 is LGHNA and CDR2 YNFKEQ. CDR3 in amino acids: CASSQGEARYEQFF. The CDR3 DNA is TGTGCCAGCAGCCAAGGGGAGGCTAGATATGAGCAGTTCTTC.

This clonotype appeared a few times. The chain couples TRBV20-1 to TRBJ2-1; 10 positions agree with TRBD2. The CDR3 runs 15 residues. Germline CDR1 and CDR2: DFQATT and SNEGSKA (reference sequence). Trimming at V came to 4 bases and at J to 4 bases, leaving 7 bases not matched to a gene. DNA for the CDR3: TGCAGTGCTACTTATAGCGGGGGGCGTTACAATGAGCAGTTCTTC. Encoded protein: CSATYSGGRYNEQFF.

The chain uses TRBV5-1 and TRBJ2-1; D gene ambiguous. The V end lost 7 bases, the J end lost 8 bases, and 13 bases lay between the germline ends. This CDR3 contains 12 residues. Germline V gene lookup returns CDR1 SGHRS and CDR2 YFSETQ. CDR3 region: CASQISSDEQFF. DNA for the CDR3: TGCGCCAGCCAGATATCCTCCGATGAGCAGTTCTTC.

The gene calls are TRBV30 and TRBJ2-6; D call uncertain. The CDR3 runs 16 residues. V dropped 0 bases and J dropped 3 bases, with 12 bases sitting between them. The V gene's germline CDR1 is GTSNPN and CDR2 SVGIG (reference sequence). This CDR3 reads CAWSVPLGNGANVLTF. In DNA, the CDR3 is TGTGCCTGGAGTGTACCGCTAGGGAATGGGGCCAACGTCCTGACTTTC.

The chain recombines TRBV20-1 with TRBJ2-1, with D perhaps TRBD2 (6 bases). There are 18 residues in the CDR3. V was trimmed by 6 bases and J by 3 bases, leaving 27 bases between them. Germline V gives CDR1 DFQATT, CDR2 SNEGSKA (reference sequence). CDR3 bases: TGCAGTGCGAGACCCCTTACGGGTGGTGCGGGGCACTACAATGAGCAGTTCTTC. Amino acid sequence: CSARPLTGGAGHYNEQFF.

The chain joins TRBV6-2 or TRBV6-3 to TRBJ2-5, with D possibly being TRBD1 (5 bases). Trimming took off 7 bases at V and 5 bases at J, with 17 bases between the two ends. Germline-derived CDR1 and CDR2 are MNHEY and SVGEGT. There are 14 residues in the CDR3. CDR3: CASTQSGLRETQYF. The CDR3 nucleotides read TGTGCCAGCACCCAATCAGGGTTGCGGGAGACCCAGTACTTC.

Comments on this clonotype: A read error may be the cause here, since a much bigger clone is one base away. The J gene is TRBJ1-2, the V gene TRBV27; D might be TRBD1 (6 bases). Germline CDR1 MNHEY, CDR2 SMNVEV (reference sequence). The length of the CDR3 is 13 residues. The chain's CDR3 is CASSSPGGYGCTF. CDR3 DNA: TGTGCCAGCAGTTCGCCCGGGGGCTATGGCTGCACCTTC.